These 10 T cell receptor beta chains came from one sample sequenced in a study of cytomegalovirus exposure and HLA in healthy donors. The PCR ran on 60 Vbeta and 13 Jbeta primers. TCRdb's table, derived via immunoSEQ multiplex PCR, lists solely in-frame clones and lacks some. The table has 95,000 to 150,000 clones, around 67% seen once; the top ten hold around 3.9%. The sequenced sample was PBMCs. These receptors originate from a woman in her forties in good health and CMV-seronegative.

As concerns this clone: The junction differs from germline at one of its ends, possibly a read error. The sample has other DNA sequences that encode this CDR3 too. The chain carries TRBV28 and TRBJ1-4; 10 bases map to TRBD1. The germline V gene encodes CDR1 MDHEN and CDR2 SYDVKM. CDR3 length: 13 residues. This chain's CDR3 is CATRQGATEKLFF. Here the CDR3 DNA reads TGTGCCACGCGACAGGGGGCCACTGAAAAACTCTTTTTT.

The rearrangement joins TRBV25-1 to TRBJ1-2, with 8 bases fitting TRBD1. The CDR3 runs to 14 residues. V was clipped by 1 base and J by 2 bases; unmatched bases: 0. The V gene's germline CDR1 is MGHDK and CDR2 SYGVNS. The CDR3 DNA reads TGTGCCAGCAGTGAATCAGGGGGCAACTATGGCTACACCTTC. This sequence encodes CASSESGGNYGYTF.

This chain connects TRBV14 to TRBJ2-5; 7 bases match TRBD2. The CDR3 sequence is 15 residues long. V trimming: 1 base; J trimming: 6 bases; junction bases outside the gene matches: 8. From germline, CDR1 is SGHDN and CDR2 FVKESK. CDR3 sequence: CASSQGRRLAKTQYF. CDR3 coding DNA: TGTGCCAGCAGCCAAGGGCGGAGACTAGCCAAGACCCAGTACTTC.

This clone has only a few counts. The J gene is TRBJ2-2, the V gene TRBV7-9, with 7 nucleotides matching TRBD1. The CDR3 has 17 residues. Germline V CDR1 and CDR2: SEHNR, FQNEAQ (reference sequence). V lost 7 bases to trimming and J lost 4 bases; unmatched junction nucleotides: 15. The CDR3 bases are TGTGCCAGCACGCCGGGGACGACAGGGCTACCCACCGGGGAGCTGTTTTTT. This sequence encodes CASTPGTTGLPTGELFF.

CDR3 DNA sequence: TGTGCCAGCAGTTACGCTAGCGGGAGCGGAGAGACCCAGTACTTC. Amino acid sequence: CASSYASGSGETQYF. The gene calls are TRBV6-5 and TRBJ2-5; 10 bases map to TRBD2. The CDR3 extends over 15 amino acids. Trimming cost V 2 bases and J 4 bases; bases outside gene matches: 4. CDR1 is MNHEY, CDR2 SVGAGI, per germline.

This chain connects TRBV19 to TRBJ2-1, with D possibly being TRBD2 (6 bases). This CDR3 region has 13 residues. V lost 10 bases, J lost 6 bases, and 16 bases lay in between. Germline-derived CDR1 and CDR2 are LNHDA and SQIVND (reference sequence). CDR3 region: CATLRENVNEQFF. The CDR3 DNA reads as TGTGCCACCCTCCGGGAGAACGTCAATGAGCAGTTCTTC.

The chain has TRBV28 and TRBJ1-3; maybe TRBD1 (5 bases). The CDR3 contains 14 residues. Between the trimmed V and J ends, which lost 5 bases and 4 bases, there was a span of 12 bases. Per germline, CDR1 MDHEN and CDR2 SYDVKM. CDR3 sequence reads: CASSPQGKGNTIYF. Here the CDR3 DNA reads TGTGCCAGCAGTCCGCAGGGAAAGGGAAACACCATATATTTT.

This clone was counted only a few times. The chain combines TRBV27 with TRBJ2-1; 8 bases are a match to TRBD1. Germline V gene lookup returns CDR1 MNHEY and CDR2 SMNVEV (reference sequence). The V gene end was trimmed by 8 bases and the J gene end by 2 bases; junction bases not matched to a gene: 8. This CDR3 has 15 residues. The CDR3: CASHRGTGPYNEQFF. DNA for the CDR3: TGTGCCAGCCATCGGGGGACAGGCCCCTACAATGAGCAGTTCTTC.

The chain links TRBV30 to TRBJ2-5; tentatively, D is TRBD2 (5 bases). Trimming shortened V by 2 bases and J by 5 bases, and 9 bases separated the two germline ends. Germline loops: CDR1 GTSNPN, CDR2 SVGIG (reference sequence). This CDR3 contains 12 residues. Here the CDR3 DNA reads TGTGCCTGGAGTCCTTGGAGGGAGACCCAGTACTTC. Translated: CAWSPWRETQYF.

The rearrangement links TRBV2 to TRBJ2-3; D unclear. CDR3 length: 12 amino acids. Germline V gene data show CDR1 as SNHLY and CDR2 as FYNNEI. The V gene lost 6 bases and the J gene lost 4 bases, with 8 bases spanning the gap. CDR3 nucleotides: TGTGCCAGCAGAGATGACTCAGATACGCAGTATTTT. Translated, it gives CASRDDSDTQYF. Variable domain in full (rest from reference TRBV2 and TRBJ2-3): EPEVTQTPSHQVTQMGQEVILRCVPISNHLYFYWYRQILGQKVEFLVSFYNNEISEKSEIFDDQFSVERPDGSNFTLKIRSTKLEDSAMYFCASRDDSDTQYFGPGTRLTVL.